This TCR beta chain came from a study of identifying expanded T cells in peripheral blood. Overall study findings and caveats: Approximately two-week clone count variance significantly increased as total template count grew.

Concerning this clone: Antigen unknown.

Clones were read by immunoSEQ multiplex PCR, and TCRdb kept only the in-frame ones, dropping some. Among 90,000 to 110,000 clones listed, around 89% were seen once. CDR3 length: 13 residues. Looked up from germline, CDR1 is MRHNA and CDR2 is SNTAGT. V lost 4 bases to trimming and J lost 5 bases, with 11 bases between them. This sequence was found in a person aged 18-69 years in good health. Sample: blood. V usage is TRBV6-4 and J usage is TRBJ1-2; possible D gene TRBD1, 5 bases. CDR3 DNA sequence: TGTGCCAGCAGTGGAGACAGCGGGTATGGCTACACCTTC. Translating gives CASSGDSGYGYTF.